This TCR beta chain derives from a study of T cells in tuberculosis. Study details: Sequenced TCRs come from CD1B-GMM tetramer-binding T cells.

Clones were read by immunoSEQ multiplex PCR, and TCRdb kept only the in-frame ones, dropping some. This table has 70,000 to 95,000 clones, under 95% appearing once. Thawed, overnight-rested PBMC were stained with GMM-loaded CD1B tetramer, viability dye and anti-CD3, then sorted. The lipid loaded on the CD1B tetramers was C32 glucose monomycolate from Rhodococcus equi. The receptor was isolated from an adult woman with latent tuberculosis. Sequences were obtained from CD1b-GMM tetramer-negative cells sorted from PBMCs.

The DNA of the CDR3 is TGCGCCAGCAGTGATGGGGCGGGGGGGCCGTCAGATACGCAGTATTTT. Encoded protein: CASSDGAGGPSDTQYF. The V gene is TRBV10-1, the J gene TRBJ2-3, with 9 bases identical to TRBD2. Germline CDR1 reads WNHNN; CDR2 reads SYGVQD (reference sequence). The length of the CDR3 is 16 residues. V gave up 3 bases and J gave up 4 bases; unmatched junction bases: 8.